This T cell receptor (beta chain) was retrieved from a study of T-cell memory formation after mild COVID-19. Overall study: TCR clustering was largely donor specific.

Deletions cut 5 bases from V and 2 bases from J, with 12 bases between. This CDR3 contains 14 residues. Germline CDR1 is GTSNPN and CDR2 is SVGIG (reference sequence). General study results and limits: Certain responding clones were present in pre-infection memory, suggesting participation of cross-reactive memory.

About this clonotype: Its target is not known.

Constant-segment primers were used for 5'RACE, and the resulting TCR alpha and TCR beta cDNA libraries carried sample barcodes and UMIs. MiXCR was run by TCRdb on the 5' RACE reads, yielding one entry per CDR3 protein. In the table there are roughly 310,000 distinct CDR3 sequences, roughly 15% of which are singletons. The chain links TRBV30 to TRBJ2-2; no clear D gene. The sequence was obtained from a man aged 18 to 30 who had mild COVID-19 (a few samples of this study predate the infection). Cell type and time point are not known. The sequenced material came from PBMCs or a T cell subset sorted from them (not recorded which). Written as DNA, the CDR3 is TGTGCCTGGTTTTCCTTCAGAAACACCGGGGAGCTGTTTTTT. Translating gives CAWFSFRNTGELFF.